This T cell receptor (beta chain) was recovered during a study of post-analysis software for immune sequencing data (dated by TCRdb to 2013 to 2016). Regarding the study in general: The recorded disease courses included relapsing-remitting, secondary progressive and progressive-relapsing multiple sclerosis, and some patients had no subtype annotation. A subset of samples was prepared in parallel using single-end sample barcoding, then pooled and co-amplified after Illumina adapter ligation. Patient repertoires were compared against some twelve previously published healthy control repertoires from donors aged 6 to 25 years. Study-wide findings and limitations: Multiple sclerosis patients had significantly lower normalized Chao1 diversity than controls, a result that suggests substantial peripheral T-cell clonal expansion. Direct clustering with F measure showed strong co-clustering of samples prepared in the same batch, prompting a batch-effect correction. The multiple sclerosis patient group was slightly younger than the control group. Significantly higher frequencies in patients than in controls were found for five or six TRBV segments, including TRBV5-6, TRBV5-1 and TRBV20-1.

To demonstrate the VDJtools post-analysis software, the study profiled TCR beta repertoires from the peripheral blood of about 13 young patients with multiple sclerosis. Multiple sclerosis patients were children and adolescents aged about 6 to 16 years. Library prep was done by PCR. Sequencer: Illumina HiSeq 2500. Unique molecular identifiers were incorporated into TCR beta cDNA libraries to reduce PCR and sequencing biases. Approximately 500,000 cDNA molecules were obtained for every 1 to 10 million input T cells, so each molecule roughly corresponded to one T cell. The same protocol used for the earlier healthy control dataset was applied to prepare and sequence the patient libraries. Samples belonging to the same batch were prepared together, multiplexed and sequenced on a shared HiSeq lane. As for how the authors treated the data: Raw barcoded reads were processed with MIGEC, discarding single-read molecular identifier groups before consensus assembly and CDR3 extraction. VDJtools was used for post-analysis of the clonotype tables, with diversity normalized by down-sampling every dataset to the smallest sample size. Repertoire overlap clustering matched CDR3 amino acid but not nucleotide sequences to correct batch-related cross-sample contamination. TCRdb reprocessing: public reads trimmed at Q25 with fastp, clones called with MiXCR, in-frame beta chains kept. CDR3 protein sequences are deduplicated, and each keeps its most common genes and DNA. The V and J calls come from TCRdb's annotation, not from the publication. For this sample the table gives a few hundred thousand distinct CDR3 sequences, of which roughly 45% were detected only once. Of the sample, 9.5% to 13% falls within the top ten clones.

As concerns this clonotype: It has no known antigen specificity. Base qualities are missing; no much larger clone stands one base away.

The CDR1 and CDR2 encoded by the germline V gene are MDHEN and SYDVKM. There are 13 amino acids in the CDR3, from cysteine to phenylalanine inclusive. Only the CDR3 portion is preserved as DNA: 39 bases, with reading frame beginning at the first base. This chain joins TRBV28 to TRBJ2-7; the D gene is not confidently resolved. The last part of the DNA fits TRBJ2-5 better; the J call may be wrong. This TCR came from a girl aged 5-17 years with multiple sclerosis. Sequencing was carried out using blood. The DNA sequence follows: TGTGCCAGCAGTCCAGCCTGGGGAGAGACCCAGTACTTC. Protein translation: CASSPAWGETQYF.